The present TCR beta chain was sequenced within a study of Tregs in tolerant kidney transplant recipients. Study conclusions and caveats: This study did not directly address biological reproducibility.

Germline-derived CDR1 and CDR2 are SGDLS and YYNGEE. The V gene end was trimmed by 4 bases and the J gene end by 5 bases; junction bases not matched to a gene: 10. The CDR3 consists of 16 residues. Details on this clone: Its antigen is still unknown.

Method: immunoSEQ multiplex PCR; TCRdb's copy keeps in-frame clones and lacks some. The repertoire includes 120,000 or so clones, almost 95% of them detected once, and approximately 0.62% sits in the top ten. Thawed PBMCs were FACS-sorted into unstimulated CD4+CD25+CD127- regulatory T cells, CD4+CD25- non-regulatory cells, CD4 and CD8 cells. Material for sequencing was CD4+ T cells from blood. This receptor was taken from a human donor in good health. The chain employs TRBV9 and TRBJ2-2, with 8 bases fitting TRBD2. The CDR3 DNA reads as TGTGCCAGCAGCCCCCTGGCCGGGGGGGTTACCGGGGAGCTGTTTTTT. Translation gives CASSPLAGGVTGELFF.